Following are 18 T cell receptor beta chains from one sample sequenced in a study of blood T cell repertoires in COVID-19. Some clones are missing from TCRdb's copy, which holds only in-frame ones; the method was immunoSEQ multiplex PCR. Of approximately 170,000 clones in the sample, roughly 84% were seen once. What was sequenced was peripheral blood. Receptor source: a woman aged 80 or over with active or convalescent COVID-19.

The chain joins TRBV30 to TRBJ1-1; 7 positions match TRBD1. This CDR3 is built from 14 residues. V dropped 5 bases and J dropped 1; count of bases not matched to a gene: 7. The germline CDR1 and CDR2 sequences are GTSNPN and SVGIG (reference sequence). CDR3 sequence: CAWCPGGWNTEAFF. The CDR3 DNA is TGTGCCTGGTGCCCAGGGGGATGGAACACTGAAGCTTTCTTT. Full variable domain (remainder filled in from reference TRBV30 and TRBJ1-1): SQTIHQWPATLVQPVGSPLSLECTVEGTSNPNLYWYRQAAGRGLQLLFYSVGIGQISSEVPQNLSASRPQDRQFILSSKKLLLSDSGFYLCAWCPGGWNTEAFFGQGTRLTVV.

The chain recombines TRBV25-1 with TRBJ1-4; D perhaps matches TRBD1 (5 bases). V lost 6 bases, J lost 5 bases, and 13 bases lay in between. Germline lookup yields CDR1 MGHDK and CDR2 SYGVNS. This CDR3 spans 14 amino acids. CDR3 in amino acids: CASSQTAENEKLFF. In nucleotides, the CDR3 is TGTGCCAGCAGCCAGACAGCCGAAAATGAAAAACTGTTTTTT.

The DNA of the CDR3 is TGTGCCAGCAGCCTGTTAGCGGAATACACAGATACGCAGTATTTT. Translated: CASSLLAEYTDTQYF. The chain employs TRBV11-2 and TRBJ2-3; TRBD2 is a possible D gene (6 bases). Trimming removed 5 bases from V and 2 bases from J, with 14 bases in between. The CDR3 covers 15 residues. CDR1 is SGHAT, CDR2 FQNNGV, per germline.

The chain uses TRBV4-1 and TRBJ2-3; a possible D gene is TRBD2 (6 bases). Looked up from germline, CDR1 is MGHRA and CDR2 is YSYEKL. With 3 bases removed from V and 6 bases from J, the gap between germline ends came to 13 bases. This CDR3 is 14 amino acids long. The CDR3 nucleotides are TGCGCCAGCAGCCAGGGACTCCAGTCGGATACGCAGTATTTT. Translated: CASSQGLQSDTQYF.

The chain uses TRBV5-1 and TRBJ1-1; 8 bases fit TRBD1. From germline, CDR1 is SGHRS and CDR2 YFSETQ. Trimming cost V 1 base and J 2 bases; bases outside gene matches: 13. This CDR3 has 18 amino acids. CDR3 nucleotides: TGCGCCAGCAGCTTGTTTTCGGGACAGGTCGCCTCAAACACTGAAGCTTTCTTT. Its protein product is CASSLFSGQVASNTEAFF.

In DNA, the CDR3 is TGTGCCAGCACCACGGCGGGCTCTGGAAACACCATATATTTT. Translation: CASTTAGSGNTIYF. The genes are TRBV28 and TRBJ1-3; no clear D. CDR1 is MDHEN and CDR2 is SYDVKM in the germline V gene. The CDR3 contains 14 residues. Trimming took 7 bases from V and 0 from J, leaving 10 bases between them.

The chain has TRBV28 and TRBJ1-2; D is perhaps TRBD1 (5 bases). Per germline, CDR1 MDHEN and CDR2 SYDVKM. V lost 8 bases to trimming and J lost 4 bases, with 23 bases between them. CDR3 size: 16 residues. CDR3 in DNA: TGTGCCAGCGTCGACTCTGGGAAGACGGACACCTATGGCTACACCTTC. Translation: CASVDSGKTDTYGYTF.

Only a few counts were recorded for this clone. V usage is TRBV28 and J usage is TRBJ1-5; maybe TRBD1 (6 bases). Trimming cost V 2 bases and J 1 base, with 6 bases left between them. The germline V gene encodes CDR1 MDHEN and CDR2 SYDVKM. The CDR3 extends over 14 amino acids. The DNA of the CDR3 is TGTGCCAGCAGTTTAGGACAGAGCAATCAGCCCCAGCATTTT. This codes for CASSLGQSNQPQHF.

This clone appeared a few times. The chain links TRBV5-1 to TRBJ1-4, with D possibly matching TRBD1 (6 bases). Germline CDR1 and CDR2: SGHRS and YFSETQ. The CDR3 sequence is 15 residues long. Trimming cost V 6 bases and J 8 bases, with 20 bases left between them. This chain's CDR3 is CASTTSVRGREKLFF. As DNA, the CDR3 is TGCGCCAGCACCACCTCGGTCAGGGGTAGGGAAAAACTGTTTTTT.

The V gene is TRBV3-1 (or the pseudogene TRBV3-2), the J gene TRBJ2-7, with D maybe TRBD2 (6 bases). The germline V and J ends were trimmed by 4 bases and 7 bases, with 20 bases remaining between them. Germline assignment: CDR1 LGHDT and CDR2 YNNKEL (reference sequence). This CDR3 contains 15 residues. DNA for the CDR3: TGTGCCAGCAGCCTCGGGGGACGACACACCTCAGAGCAGTACTTC. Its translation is CASSLGGRHTSEQYF.

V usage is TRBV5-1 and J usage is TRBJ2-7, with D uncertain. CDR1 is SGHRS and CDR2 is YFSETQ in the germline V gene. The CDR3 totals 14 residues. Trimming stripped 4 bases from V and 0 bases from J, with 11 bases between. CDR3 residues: CASSLLTDSYEQYF. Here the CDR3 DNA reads TGCGCCAGCAGCCTTTTGACTGACTCCTACGAGCAGTACTTC.

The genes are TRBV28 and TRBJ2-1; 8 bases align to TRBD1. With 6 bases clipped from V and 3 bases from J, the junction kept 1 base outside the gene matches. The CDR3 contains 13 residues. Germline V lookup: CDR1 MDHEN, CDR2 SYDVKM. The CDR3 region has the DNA TGTGCCAGCAGAGGACAGGGCTACAATGAGCAGTTCTTC. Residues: CASRGQGYNEQFF.

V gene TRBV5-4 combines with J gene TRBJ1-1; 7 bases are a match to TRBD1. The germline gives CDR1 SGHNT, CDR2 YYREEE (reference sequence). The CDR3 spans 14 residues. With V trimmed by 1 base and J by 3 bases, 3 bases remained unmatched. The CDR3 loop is CASSLFQGDTEAFF. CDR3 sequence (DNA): TGTGCCAGCAGCTTGTTCCAGGGGGACACTGAAGCTTTCTTT.

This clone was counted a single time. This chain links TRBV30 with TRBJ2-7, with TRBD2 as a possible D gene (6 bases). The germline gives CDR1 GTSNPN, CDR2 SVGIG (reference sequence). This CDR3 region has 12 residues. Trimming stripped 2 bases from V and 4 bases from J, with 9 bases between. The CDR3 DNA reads TGTGCCTGGAGTCCCGGGAGTTACGAGCAGTACTTC. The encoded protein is CAWSPGSYEQYF. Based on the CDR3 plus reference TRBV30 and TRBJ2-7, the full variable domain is SQTIHQWPATLVQPVGSPLSLECTVEGTSNPNLYWYRQAAGRGLQLLFYSVGIGQISSEVPQNLSASRPQDRQFILSSKKLLLSDSGFYLCAWSPGSYEQYFGPGTRLTVT.

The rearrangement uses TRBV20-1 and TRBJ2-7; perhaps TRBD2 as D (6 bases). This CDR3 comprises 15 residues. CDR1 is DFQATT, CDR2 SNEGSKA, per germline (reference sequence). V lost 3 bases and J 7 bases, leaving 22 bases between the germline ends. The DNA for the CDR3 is TGCAGTGCTAGTCTGGGCAGTGGGACTCTTAGGGAGCAGTACTTC. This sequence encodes CSASLGSGTLREQYF.

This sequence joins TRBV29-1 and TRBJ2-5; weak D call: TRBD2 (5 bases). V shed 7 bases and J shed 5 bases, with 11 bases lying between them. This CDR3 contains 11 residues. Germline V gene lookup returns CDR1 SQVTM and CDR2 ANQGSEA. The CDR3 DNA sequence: TGCAGCGGTCACCGAGGGGAGACCCAGTACTTC. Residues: CSGHRGETQYF.

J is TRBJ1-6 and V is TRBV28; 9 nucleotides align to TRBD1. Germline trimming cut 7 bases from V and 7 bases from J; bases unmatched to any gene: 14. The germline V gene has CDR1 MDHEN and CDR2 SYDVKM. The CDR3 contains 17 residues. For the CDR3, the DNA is TGTGCCAGCACCCTGGGACAGGGAAGGTTGTGGAATTCACCCCTCCACTTT. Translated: CASTLGQGRLWNSPLHF. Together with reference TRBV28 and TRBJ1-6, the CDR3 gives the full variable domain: DVKVTQSSRYLVKRTGEKVFLECVQDMDHENMFWYRQDPGLGLRLIYFSYDVKMKEKGDIPEGYSVSREKKERFSLILESASTNQTSMYLCASTLGQGRLWNSPLHFGNGTRLTVT.

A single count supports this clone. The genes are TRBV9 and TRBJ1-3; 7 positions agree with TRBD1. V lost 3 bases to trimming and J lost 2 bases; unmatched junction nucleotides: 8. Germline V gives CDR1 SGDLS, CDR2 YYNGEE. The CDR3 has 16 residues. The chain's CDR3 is CASSAQRGLAGNTIYF. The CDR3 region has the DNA TGTGCCAGCAGCGCCCAGAGGGGGCTGGCTGGAAACACCATATATTTT.